One sample yielded the 15 T cell receptor beta chains listed below, sequenced in a study of cytomegalovirus exposure and HLA in healthy donors. The PCR contained 60 Vbeta and 13 Jbeta primers. Data came from immunoSEQ multiplex PCR; TCRdb stores just in-frame clones and leaves some out. The sample has under 150,000 clones; 75% to 90% are singletons. The sample comprised PBMCs. Receptors were obtained from a man younger than 40 in good health and CMV-seronegative.

This clone appeared a few times. The chain carries TRBV19 and TRBJ1-1; 7 bases map to TRBD1. CDR1 and CDR2 (germline): LNHDA, SQIVND (reference sequence). The CDR3 sequence is 13 residues long. Losses at the gene ends were 10 bases for V and 1 base for J; bases not matched to a gene: 6. The CDR3 is CATQAGGNTEAFF. The CDR3, as DNA: TGTGCCACCCAAGCAGGGGGGAACACTGAAGCTTTCTTT. The whole variable domain, remainder taken from reference TRBV19 and TRBJ1-1, is DGGITQSPKYLFRKEGQNVTLSCEQNLNHDAMYWYRQDPGQGLRLIYYSQIVNDFQKGDIAEGYSVSREKKESFPLTVTSAQKNPTAFYLCATQAGGNTEAFFGQGTRLTVV.

This clone was detected only once. The V call is TRBV5-1, the J call TRBJ2-7; TRBD1 agrees at 8 bases. From germline, CDR1 is SGHRS and CDR2 YFSETQ. Unmatched junction bases numbered 5, after V lost 2 bases and J lost 4 bases. The CDR3 totals 14 residues. The CDR3, as DNA: TGCGCCAGCAGCTTAGGCAGGGGGCGATACGAGCAGTACTTC. This translates into CASSLGRGRYEQYF.

The CDR3 region is CASSLAGQGYQETQYF. The CDR3 coding sequence is TGTGCCAGCAGCCTTGCGGGACAGGGCTACCAAGAGACCCAGTACTTC. The rearrangement joins TRBV14 to TRBJ2-5, with 9 bases identical to TRBD1. The CDR3 is 16 residues long. V dropped 4 bases and J dropped 0; count of bases not matched to a gene: 6. Germline V CDR1 and CDR2: SGHDN, FVKESK.

The V call is TRBV5-6, the J call TRBJ1-1; D might be TRBD1 (5 bases). V was shortened by 4 bases and J by 11 bases, with 18 bases between the two germline ends. The CDR3 totals 13 residues. Germline CDR1 SGHDT, CDR2 YYEEEE. CDR3 residues: CASSPGVRDGAFF. CDR3 nucleotide sequence: TGTGCCAGCAGCCCGGGGGTTAGGGATGGGGCTTTCTTT.

This chain links TRBV9 with TRBJ1-2; D is possibly TRBD1 (5 bases). V lost 3 bases, J lost 2 bases, and 14 bases lay in between. The CDR3 has 15 residues. Per germline, CDR1 SGDLS and CDR2 YYNGEE. The CDR3 reads CASSDRGGGNYGYTF. The DNA of the CDR3 is TGTGCCAGCAGCGATAGGGGAGGTGGGAACTATGGCTACACCTTC.

The rearrangement joins TRBV7-3 to TRBJ2-2, with TRBD1 matching over 10 bases. Trimming took 2 bases from V and 5 from J; bases not matched to a gene: 2. The length of the CDR3 is 15 residues. Germline CDR1 reads SGHTA; CDR2 reads FQGTGA. CDR3 sequence reads: CASSLDRGRTGELFF. As DNA, the CDR3 is TGTGCCAGCAGCTTAGACAGGGGGCGGACCGGGGAGCTGTTTTTT.

This chain uses TRBV5-5 with TRBJ1-3; possible D gene TRBD1, 5 bases. This CDR3 comprises 16 residues. The V end was cut by 0 bases, the J end by 4 bases, with 14 bases between. The germline CDR1 and CDR2 sequences are SGHKS and YYEKEE (reference sequence). CDR3 residues: CASSLDGGAGGNTIYF. For the CDR3, the DNA is TGTGCCAGCAGCTTGGATGGTGGGGCTGGCGGAAACACCATATATTTT. Filled out from reference TRBV5-5 and TRBJ1-3, the complete variable domain reads DAGVTQSPTHLIKTRGQQVTLRCSPISGHKSVSWYQQVLGQGPQFIFQYYEKEERGRGNFPDRFSARQFPNYSSELNVNALLLGDSALYLCASSLDGGAGGNTIYFGEGSWLTVV.

V usage is TRBV11-2 and J usage is TRBJ2-5; 8 bases are shared with TRBD1. CDR1 SGHAT and CDR2 FQNNGV come from the germline V gene. With V trimmed by 1 base and J by 5 bases, 9 bases remained unmatched. The CDR3 is 16 amino acids. The CDR3 reads CASSLGQDREGETQYF. The CDR3 DNA sequence: TGTGCCAGCAGCTTAGGACAGGACAGGGAAGGGGAGACCCAGTACTTC.

This rearrangement joins TRBV7-6 to TRBJ2-7; 11 bases align to TRBD1. The CDR3 runs 14 residues. The germline CDR1 and CDR2 sequences are SGHVS and FNYEAQ. V gave up 3 bases and J gave up 5 bases; unmatched junction bases: 3. The CDR3 region is CASSFGQGANEQYF. CDR3 nucleotides: TGTGCCAGCAGCTTTGGACAGGGGGCTAACGAGCAGTACTTC.

This chain joins TRBV15 and TRBJ2-2, with TRBD2 matching over 8 bases. J gave up 7 bases and V 1 base, and 8 bases lay outside the gene matches. The CDR3 runs 16 residues. In germline, CDR1 is LNHNV, CDR2 YYDKDF (reference sequence). Written as DNA, the CDR3 is TGTGCCACCAGCAGAGGGGGGACTAGGGTAGGCGGGGAGCTGTTTTTT. Protein sequence: CATSRGGTRVGGELFF.

A few counts support this clone. The chain links TRBV7-9 to TRBJ2-7; the D is unclear. The CDR3 consists of 12 residues. Germline CDR1 is SEHNR and CDR2 is FQNEAQ (reference sequence). V was cut by 3 bases and J by 9 bases, with 12 bases left in between. The DNA for the CDR3 is TGTGCCAGCAGCTTGGCCGAGCGTGTGCAGTACTTC. As protein: CASSLAERVQYF.

This sequence joins TRBV4-3 and TRBJ2-1; D is ambiguous. This CDR3 has 15 residues. The V gene's germline CDR1 is LGHNA and CDR2 YSLEER. V lost 0 bases, J lost 4 bases, and 10 bases lay in between. CDR3 nucleotide sequence: TGCGCCAGCAGCCAAGAGTCAGCGAAGTACAATGAGCAGTTCTTC. Translated: CASSQESAKYNEQFF.

The chain carries TRBV27 and TRBJ2-1; D is possibly TRBD2 (5 bases). CDR3 length: 14 amino acids. Germline V gene data show CDR1 as MNHEY and CDR2 as SMNVEV (reference sequence). V was cut by 5 bases and J by 4 bases, with 12 bases left in between. The CDR3 region is CASSPRTPYNEQFF. The CDR3 DNA follows: TGTGCCAGCAGTCCACGGACTCCATACAATGAGCAGTTCTTC.

V is TRBV9 and J is TRBJ1-3, with TRBD1 matching over 7 bases. The CDR3 loop spans 15 amino acids. Germline V lookup: CDR1 SGDLS, CDR2 YYNGEE. Losses at the gene ends were 0 bases for V and 4 bases for J; bases not matched to a gene: 4. CDR3 sequence (DNA): TGTGCCAGCAGCGTAGGAAGACAGGGCGGAAACACCATATATTTT. Amino acids: CASSVGRQGGNTIYF.

The gene calls are TRBV5-4 and TRBJ2-4; a possible D gene is TRBD2 (5 bases). The V gene's germline CDR1 is SGHNT and CDR2 YYREEE (reference sequence). The CDR3 contains 14 residues. Trimming took 6 bases from V and 3 from J, leaving 13 bases between them. The CDR3 is CASNPGRDKNIQYF. CDR3 DNA sequence: TGTGCCAGCAACCCGGGAAGGGACAAAAACATTCAGTACTTC.